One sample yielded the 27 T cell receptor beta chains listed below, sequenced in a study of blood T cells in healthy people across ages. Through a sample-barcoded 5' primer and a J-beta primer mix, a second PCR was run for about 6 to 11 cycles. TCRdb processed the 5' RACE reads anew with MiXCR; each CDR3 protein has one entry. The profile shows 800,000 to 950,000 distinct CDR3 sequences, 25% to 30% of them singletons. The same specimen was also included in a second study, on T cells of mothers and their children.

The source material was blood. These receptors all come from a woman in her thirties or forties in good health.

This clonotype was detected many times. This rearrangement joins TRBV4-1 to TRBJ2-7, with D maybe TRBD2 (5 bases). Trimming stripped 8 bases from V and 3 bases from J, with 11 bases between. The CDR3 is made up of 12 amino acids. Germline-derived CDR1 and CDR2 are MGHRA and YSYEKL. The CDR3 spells CASGTSVYEQYF. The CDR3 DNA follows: TGCGCCAGCGGCACTAGTGTCTACGAGCAGTACTTC.

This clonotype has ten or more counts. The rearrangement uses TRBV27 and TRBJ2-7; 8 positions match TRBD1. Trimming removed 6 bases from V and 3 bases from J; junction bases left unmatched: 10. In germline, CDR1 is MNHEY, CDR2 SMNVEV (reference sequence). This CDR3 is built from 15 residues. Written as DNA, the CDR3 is TGTGCCAGCAGCGACCAACAGGGGGTCTTCTACGAGCAGTACTTC. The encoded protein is CASSDQQGVFYEQYF.

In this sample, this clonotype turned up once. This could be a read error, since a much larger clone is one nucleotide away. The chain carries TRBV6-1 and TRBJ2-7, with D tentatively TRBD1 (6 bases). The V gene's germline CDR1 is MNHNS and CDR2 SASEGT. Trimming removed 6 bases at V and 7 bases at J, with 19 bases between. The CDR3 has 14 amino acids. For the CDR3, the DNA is TGTGCCAGCAGGTCGAGGGGGTTCTACAATGAGCAGTACTTC. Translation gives CASRSRGFYNEQYF.

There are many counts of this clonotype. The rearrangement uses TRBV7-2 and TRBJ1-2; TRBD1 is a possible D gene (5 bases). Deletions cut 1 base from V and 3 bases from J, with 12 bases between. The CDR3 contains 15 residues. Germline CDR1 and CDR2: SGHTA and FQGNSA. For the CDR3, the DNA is TGTGCCAGCAGCTTAGGGGGGGGATTGCACTATGGCTACACCTTC. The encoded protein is CASSLGGGLHYGYTF.

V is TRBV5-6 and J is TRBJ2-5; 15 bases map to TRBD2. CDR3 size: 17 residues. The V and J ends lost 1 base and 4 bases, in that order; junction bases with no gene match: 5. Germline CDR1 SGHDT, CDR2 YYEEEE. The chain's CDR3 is CASSLRTSGGAVETQYF. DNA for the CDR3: TGTGCCAGCAGCTTGAGGACTAGCGGGGGGGCAGTAGAGACCCAGTACTTC.

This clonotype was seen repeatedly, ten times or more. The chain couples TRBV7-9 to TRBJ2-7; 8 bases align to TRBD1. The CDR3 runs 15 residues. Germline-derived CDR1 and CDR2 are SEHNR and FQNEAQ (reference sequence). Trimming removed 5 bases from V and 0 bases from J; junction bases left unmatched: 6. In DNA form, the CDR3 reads TGTGCCAGCAGCGAAAAAACAGGGGGCTCCTACGAGCAGTACTTC. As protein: CASSEKTGGSYEQYF.

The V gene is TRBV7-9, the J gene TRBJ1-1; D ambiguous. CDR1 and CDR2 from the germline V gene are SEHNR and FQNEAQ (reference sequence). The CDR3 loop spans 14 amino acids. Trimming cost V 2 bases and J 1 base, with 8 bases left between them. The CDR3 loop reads CASSLTAGNTEAFF. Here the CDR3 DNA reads TGTGCCAGCAGCTTAACGGCGGGGAACACTGAAGCTTTCTTT.

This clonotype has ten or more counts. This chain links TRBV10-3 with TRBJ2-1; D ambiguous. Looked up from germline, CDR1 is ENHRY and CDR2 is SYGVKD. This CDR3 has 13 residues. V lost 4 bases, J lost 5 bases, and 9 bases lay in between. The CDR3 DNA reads TGTGCCATCAGTGCCCCTGACCACAATGAGCAGTTCTTC. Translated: CAISAPDHNEQFF.

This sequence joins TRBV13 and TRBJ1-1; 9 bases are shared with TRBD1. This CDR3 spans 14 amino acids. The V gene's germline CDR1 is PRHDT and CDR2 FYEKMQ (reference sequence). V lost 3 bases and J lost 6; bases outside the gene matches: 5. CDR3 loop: CASSLGQGYAEAFF. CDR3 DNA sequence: TGTGCCAGCAGCTTGGGACAGGGTTACGCTGAAGCTTTCTTT. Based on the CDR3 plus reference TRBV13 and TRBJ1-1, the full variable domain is AAGVIQSPRHLIKEKRETATLKCYPIPRHDTVYWYQQGPGQDPQFLISFYEKMQSDKGSIPDRFSAQQFSDYHSELNMSSLELGDSALYFCASSLGQGYAEAFFGQGTRLTVV.

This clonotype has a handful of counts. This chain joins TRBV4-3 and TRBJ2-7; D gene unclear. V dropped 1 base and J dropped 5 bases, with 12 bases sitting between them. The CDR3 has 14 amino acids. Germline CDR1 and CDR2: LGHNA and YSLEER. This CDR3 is CASSQGVATDEQYF. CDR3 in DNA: TGCGCCAGCAGCCAAGGTGTAGCTACGGACGAGCAGTACTTC.

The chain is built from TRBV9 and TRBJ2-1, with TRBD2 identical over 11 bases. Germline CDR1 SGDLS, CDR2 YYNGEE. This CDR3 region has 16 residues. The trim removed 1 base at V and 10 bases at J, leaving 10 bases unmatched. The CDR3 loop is CASSVRGSGGVPEQFF. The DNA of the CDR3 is TGTGCCAGCAGCGTACGTGGTAGCGGGGGGGTCCCAGAGCAGTTCTTC.

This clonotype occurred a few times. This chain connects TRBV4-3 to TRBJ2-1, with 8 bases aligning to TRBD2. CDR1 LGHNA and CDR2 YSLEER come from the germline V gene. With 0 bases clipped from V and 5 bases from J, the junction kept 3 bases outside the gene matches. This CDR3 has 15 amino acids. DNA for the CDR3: TGCGCCAGCAGCCAAGATCCACTAGCGGACAATGAGCAGTTCTTC. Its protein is CASSQDPLADNEQFF.

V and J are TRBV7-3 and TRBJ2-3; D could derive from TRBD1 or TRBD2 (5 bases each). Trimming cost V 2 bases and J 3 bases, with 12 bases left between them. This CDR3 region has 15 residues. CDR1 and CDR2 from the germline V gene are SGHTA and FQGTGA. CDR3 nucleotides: TGTGCCAGCAGCTTACTGGGAGAGGGGACAGATACGCAGTATTTT. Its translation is CASSLLGEGTDTQYF. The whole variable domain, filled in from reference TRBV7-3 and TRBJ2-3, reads GAGVSQTPSNKVTEKGKYVELRCDPISGHTALYWYRQSLGQGPEFLIYFQGTGAADDSGLPNDRFFAVRPEGSVSTLKIQRTERGDSAVYLCASSLLGEGTDTQYFGPGTRLTVL.

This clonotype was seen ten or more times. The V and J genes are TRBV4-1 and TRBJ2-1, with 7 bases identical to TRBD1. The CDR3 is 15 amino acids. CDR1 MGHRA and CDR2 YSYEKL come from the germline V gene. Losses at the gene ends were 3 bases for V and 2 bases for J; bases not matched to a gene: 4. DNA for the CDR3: TGCGCCAGCAGCCACACAGGGGCTGCCTACAATGAGCAGTTCTTC. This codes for CASSHTGAAYNEQFF.

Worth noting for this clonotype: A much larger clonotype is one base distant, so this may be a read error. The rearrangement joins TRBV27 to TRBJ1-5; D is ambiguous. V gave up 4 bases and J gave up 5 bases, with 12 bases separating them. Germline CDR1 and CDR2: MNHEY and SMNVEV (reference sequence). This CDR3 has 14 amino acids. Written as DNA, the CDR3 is TGTGCCAGCAGTTCTTTCACCAGTCATCAGCCCCAGCATTTT. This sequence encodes CASSSFTSHQPQHF.

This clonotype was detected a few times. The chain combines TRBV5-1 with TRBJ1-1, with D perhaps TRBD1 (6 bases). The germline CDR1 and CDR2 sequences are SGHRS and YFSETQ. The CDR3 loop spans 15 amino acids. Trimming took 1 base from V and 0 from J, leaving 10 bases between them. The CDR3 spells CASSLRGPMNTEAFF. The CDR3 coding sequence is TGCGCCAGCAGCTTGCGGGGGCCCATGAACACTGAAGCTTTCTTT.

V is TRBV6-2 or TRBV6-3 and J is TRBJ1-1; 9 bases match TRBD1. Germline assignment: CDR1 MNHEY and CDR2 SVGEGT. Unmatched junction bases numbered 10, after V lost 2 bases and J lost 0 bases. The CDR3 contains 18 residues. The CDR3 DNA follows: TGTGCCAGCAGTTACACAAGTCGGGACAGGGACATGAACACTGAAGCTTTCTTT. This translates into CASSYTSRDRDMNTEAFF.

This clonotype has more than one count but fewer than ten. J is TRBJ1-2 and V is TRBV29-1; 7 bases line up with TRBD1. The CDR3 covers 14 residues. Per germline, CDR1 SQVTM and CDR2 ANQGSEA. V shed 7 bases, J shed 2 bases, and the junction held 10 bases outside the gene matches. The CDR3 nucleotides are TGCAGCGCGATGCGACAGGGACCGAACTATGGCTACACCTTC. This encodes CSAMRQGPNYGYTF.

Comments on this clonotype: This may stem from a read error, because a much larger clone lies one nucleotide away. CDR3 residues: CASSPWTGYEQYF. DNA of the CDR3: TGTGCCAGCAGTCCCTGGACTGGCTACGAGCAGTACTTC. V and J are TRBV6-6 and TRBJ2-7; possibly TRBD2 for D (5 bases). Trimming removed 5 bases at V and 3 bases at J, with 11 bases between. Germline V CDR1 and CDR2: MNHNY, SVGAGI (reference sequence). CDR3 length equals 13 residues.

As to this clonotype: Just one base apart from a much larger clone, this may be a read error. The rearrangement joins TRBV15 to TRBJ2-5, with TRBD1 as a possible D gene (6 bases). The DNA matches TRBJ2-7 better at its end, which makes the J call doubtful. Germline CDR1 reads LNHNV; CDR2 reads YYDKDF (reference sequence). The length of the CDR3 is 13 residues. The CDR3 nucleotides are TGTGCCACCAGCAGATATACAGGGAACGAGCAGTACTTC. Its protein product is CATSRYTGNEQYF.

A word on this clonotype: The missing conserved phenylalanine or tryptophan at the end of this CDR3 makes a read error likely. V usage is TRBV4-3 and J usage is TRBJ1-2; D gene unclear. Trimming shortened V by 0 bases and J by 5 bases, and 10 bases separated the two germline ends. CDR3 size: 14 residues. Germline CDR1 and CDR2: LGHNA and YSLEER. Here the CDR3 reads CASSQESRGYGYTL. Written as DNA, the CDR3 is TGCGCCAGCAGCCAAGAATCCCGCGGATATGGCTACACCTTA.

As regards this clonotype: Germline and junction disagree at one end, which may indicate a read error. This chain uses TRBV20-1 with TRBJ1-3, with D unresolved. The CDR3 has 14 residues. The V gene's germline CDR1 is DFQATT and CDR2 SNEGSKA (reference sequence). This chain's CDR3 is CSARDLHSGSTIYF. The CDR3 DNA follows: TGCAGTGCTAGAGATTTACACTCTGGAAGCACCATATATTTT.

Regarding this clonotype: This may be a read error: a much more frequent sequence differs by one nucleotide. The CDR3 region has the DNA TGTGCCAGCAGCTCCCCTAGGGGGGTAGCGGGGGACCTACAGGAGACCCAGTACTTC. Encoded protein: CASSSPRGVAGDLQETQYF. The rearrangement joins TRBV7-2 to TRBJ2-5; 9 bases agree with TRBD2. Germline V gene sequence: CDR1 SGHTA, CDR2 FQGNSA. The junction had 20 bases not matched to a gene; V was cut back by 4 bases and J by 5 bases. CDR3 size: 19 residues.

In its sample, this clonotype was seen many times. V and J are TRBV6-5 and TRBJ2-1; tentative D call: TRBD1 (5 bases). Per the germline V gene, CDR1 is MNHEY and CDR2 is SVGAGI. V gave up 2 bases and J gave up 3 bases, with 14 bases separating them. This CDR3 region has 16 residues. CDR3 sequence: CASSYRRQQVYNEQFF. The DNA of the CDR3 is TGTGCCAGCAGTTACAGAAGACAGCAAGTCTACAATGAGCAGTTCTTC.

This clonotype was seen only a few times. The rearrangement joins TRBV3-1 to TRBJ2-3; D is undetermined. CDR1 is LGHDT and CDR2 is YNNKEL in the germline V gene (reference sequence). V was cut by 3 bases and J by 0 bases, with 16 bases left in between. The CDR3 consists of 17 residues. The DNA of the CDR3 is TGTGCCAGCAGCCAGGACGCGGTAGGGCTGAGCACAGATACGCAGTATTTT. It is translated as CASSQDAVGLSTDTQYF.

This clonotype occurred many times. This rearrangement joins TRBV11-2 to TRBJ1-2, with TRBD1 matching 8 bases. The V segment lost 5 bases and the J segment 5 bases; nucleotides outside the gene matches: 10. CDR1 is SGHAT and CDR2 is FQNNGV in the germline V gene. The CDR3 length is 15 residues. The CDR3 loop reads CASSAADRAGYGYTF. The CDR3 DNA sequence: TGTGCCAGCAGCGCAGCGGACAGGGCTGGGTATGGCTACACCTTC.

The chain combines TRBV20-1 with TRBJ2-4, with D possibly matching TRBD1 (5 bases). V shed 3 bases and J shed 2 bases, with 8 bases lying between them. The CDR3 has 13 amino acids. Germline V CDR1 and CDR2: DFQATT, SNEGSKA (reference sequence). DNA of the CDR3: TGCAGTGCTAGGCAGGGAACCAAAAACATTCAGTACTTC. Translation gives CSARQGTKNIQYF.